Each of the 12 T cell receptor beta chains below was sequenced from the same sample in a study of CXCR3-negative and CXCR3-positive naive CD8 T cells. For these receptors, no antigen is known. 5' RACE that incorporated UMI labels was used to prepare the TRB cDNA libraries. TCRdb derives one entry per CDR3 protein from the 5' RACE reads, leaving out DNA. Its clone listing holds 100,000 to 150,000 distinct CDR3 sequences. Study conclusions and caveats: More hydrophobic TRB CDR3s were found in CXCR3-positive naive cells than in CXCR3-negative naive cells.

The sample was naive CXCR3+ CD8+ T cells from blood. Subset specified: CD45RO-CCR7+CD27+CD95- naive CD8+ T cells expressing CXCR3 (TNR3+). These receptors came from a human donor in good health. Some clones in this sample may be carry-over from other donors' samples.

The chain carries TRBV28 and TRBJ2-4. This CDR3 has 13 amino acids. Germline V gives CDR1 MDHEN, CDR2 SYDVKM. The CDR3 reads CASYREGLHIQYF.

This rearrangement joins TRBV28 to TRBJ2-4; TCRdb's assignment of TRBD1 cannot be checked, as there is no DNA. The CDR3 is 15 residues long. Looked up from germline, CDR1 is MDHEN and CDR2 is SYDVKM. The chain's CDR3 is CASSFRGLAKNIQYF.

The chain carries TRBV4-1 and TRBJ2-1; TCRdb reports TRBD2, a call that lacks DNA to check it against. Germline V lookup: CDR1 MGHRA, CDR2 YSYEKL. The CDR3 spans 16 residues. The CDR3 region is CASSQAGRAVYNEQFF.

The genes are TRBV7-6 and TRBJ2-1; no DNA is available, so the TRBD1 call from TCRdb remains unchecked. CDR3 size: 15 residues. CDR1 and CDR2 from the germline V gene are SGHVS and FNYEAQ. CDR3 sequence reads: CASSSQALVFNEQFF.

This sequence joins TRBV20-1 and TRBJ2-1; as DNA is missing, the TRBD1 call by TCRdb cannot be tested. Germline assignment: CDR1 DFQATT and CDR2 SNEGSKA (reference sequence). The CDR3 sequence is 15 residues long. CDR3 region: CSASGAGAGYNEQFF.

V gene TRBV20-1 combines with J gene TRBJ1-1; TCRdb proposes TRBD1, but this gene call is untestable without DNA. CDR1 and CDR2 (germline): DFQATT, SNEGSKA (reference sequence). This CDR3 contains 15 residues. The CDR3 loop reads CSGGTGRLGNTEAFF.

This rearrangement joins TRBV12-3 or TRBV12-4 to TRBJ2-7; TCRdb proposes TRBD2, but this gene call is untestable without DNA. The CDR3 is made up of 13 amino acids. CDR3 in amino acids: CASLEGGGYEQYF.

V and J are TRBV7-9 and TRBJ2-7; TCRdb's D call of TRBD2 is untestable without DNA. The CDR3 is 14 amino acids. Germline V gives CDR1 SEHNR, CDR2 FQNEAQ (reference sequence). CDR3 region: CASSPPRISYEQYF.

The rearrangement links TRBV7-6 to TRBJ2-6. The CDR3 extends over 16 amino acids. Germline CDR1 reads SGHVS; CDR2 reads FNYEAQ. CDR3 sequence reads: CASSSPGFSGANVLTF.

The CDR3: CASSEEEIGSDTQYF. V is TRBV6-1 and J is TRBJ2-3. Per the germline V gene, CDR1 is MNHNS and CDR2 is SASEGT. The CDR3 length is 15 residues.

The rearrangement joins TRBV28 to TRBJ2-3; lacking DNA, the TRBD2 call made by TCRdb goes unchecked. Per germline, CDR1 MDHEN and CDR2 SYDVKM. The CDR3 is 14 residues long. CDR3 in amino acids: CASSLVEGQDTQYF.

The V gene is TRBV28, the J gene TRBJ2-4; TCRdb picks TRBD1, but there is no DNA to check that call. The CDR3 extends over 12 amino acids. Germline V gene lookup returns CDR1 MDHEN and CDR2 SYDVKM. CDR3: CASSTGTGIQYF. The full variable domain, rest sourced from reference TRBV28 and TRBJ2-4, is DVKVTQSSRYLVKRTGEKVFLECVQDMDHENMFWYRQDPGLGLRLIYFSYDVKMKEKGDIPEGYSVSREKKERFSLILESASTNQTSMYLCASSTGTGIQYFGAGTRLSVL.